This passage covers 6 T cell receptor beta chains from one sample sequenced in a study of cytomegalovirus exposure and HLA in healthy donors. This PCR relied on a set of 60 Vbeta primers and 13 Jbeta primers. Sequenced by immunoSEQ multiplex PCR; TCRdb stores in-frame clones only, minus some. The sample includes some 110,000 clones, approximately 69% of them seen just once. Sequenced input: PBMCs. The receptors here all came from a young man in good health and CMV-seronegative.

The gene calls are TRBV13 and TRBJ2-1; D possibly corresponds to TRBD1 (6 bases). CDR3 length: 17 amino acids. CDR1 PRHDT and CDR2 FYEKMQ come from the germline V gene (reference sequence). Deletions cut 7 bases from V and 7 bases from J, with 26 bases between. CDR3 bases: TGTGCCAGCAACCCATTACAGGGTGCCCCGTTGTGGAATGAGCAGTTCTTC. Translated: CASNPLQGAPLWNEQFF.

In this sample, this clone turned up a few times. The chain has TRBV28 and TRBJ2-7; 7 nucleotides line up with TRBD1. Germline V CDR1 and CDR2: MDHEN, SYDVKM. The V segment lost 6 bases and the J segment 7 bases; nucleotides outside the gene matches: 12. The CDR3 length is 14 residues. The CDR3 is CASRPGQAHGEQYF. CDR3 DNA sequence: TGTGCCAGCAGGCCCGGACAGGCCCACGGGGAGCAGTACTTC.

For the CDR3, the DNA is TGCAGCGGATCGGGGACAGGGAAGAATGAGCAGTTCTTC. Translated, it gives CSGSGTGKNEQFF. This rearrangement joins TRBV29-1 to TRBJ2-1; the match to TRBD1 covers 9 bases. V lost 7 bases and J lost 7; bases outside the gene matches: 8. CDR3 length: 13 amino acids. Germline V gives CDR1 SQVTM, CDR2 ANQGSEA.

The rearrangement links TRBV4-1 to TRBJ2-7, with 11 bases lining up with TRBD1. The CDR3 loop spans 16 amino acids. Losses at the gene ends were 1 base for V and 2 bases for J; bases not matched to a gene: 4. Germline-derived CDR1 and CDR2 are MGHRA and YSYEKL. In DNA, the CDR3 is TGCGCCAGCAGCCAAGCCCCGGGACAGGGGGCCTACGAGCAGTACTTC. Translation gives CASSQAPGQGAYEQYF.

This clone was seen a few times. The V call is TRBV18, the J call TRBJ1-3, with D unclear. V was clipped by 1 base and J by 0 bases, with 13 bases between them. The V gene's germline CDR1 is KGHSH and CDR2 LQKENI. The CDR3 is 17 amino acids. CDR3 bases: TGTGCCAGCTCACCACTGTCGACAAGCAACTCTGGAAACACCATATATTTT. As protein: CASSPLSTSNSGNTIYF.

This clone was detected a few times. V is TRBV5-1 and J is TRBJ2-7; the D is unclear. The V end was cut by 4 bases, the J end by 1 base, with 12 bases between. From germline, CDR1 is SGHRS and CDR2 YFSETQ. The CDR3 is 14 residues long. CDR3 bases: TGCGCCAGCAGCCAACCAGAAAGTTCCTACGAGCAGTACTTC. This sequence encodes CASSQPESSYEQYF. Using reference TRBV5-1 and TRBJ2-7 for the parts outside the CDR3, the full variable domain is KAGVTQTPRYLIKTRGQQVTLSCSPISGHRSVSWYQQTPGQGLQFLFEYFSETQRNKGNFPGRFSGRQFSNSRSEMNVSTLELGDSALYLCASSQPESSYEQYFGPGTRLTVT.